This TCR beta chain was sequenced for a study of Ad26.COV2.S vaccination and SARS-CoV-2 variants. Study information: Recipients of Ad26.COV2.S got it intramuscularly, once or twice 56 days apart.

The treatment here: roughly 19 received Ad26.COV2.S at low or high dose, single or two shots; roughly five received placebo; per-sample allocation not given. Specimens were obtained on day 63 following the first vaccine or placebo injection. Per the germline V gene, CDR1 is SGHNT and CDR2 is YENEEA. This CDR3 region has 15 residues. Trimming took 1 base from V and 5 from J, leaving 14 bases between them. The method was immunoSEQ multiplex PCR; TCRdb's version includes in-frame clones alone and lacks a portion of them. The sample holds about 330,000 clones, roughly 88% seen once. The sequencing used peripheral blood, collected in a trial of Ad26.COV2.S vaccine versus placebo. This clonotype was sampled from a person aged 18 to 59 who received the Ad26.COV2.S COVID-19 vaccine or a placebo. The chain couples TRBV11-3 to TRBJ2-5; TRBD2 is a possible D gene (6 bases). Here the CDR3 DNA reads TGTGCCAGCAGCTTAGGTCAGGGAGGCCGGGAGACCCAGTACTTC. Protein: CASSLGQGGRETQYF. Supplemented by reference TRBV11-3 and TRBJ2-5, the full variable domain reads EAGVVQSPRYKIIEKKQPVAFWCNPISGHNTLYWYLQNLGQGPELLIRYENEEAVDDSQLPKDRFSAERLKGVDSTLKIQPAELGDSAVYLCASSLGQGGRETQYFGPGTRLLVL.